The 13 T cell receptor beta chains below come from one sample, sequenced in a study of control samples from healthy donors and cancer patients. Data came from immunoSEQ multiplex PCR; TCRdb stores just in-frame clones and leaves some out. The sample yields more than 95,000 clones, roughly 93% seen once. The sequencing input was blood. The receptors were sampled from a man aged 25 to 40 in good health.

This chain joins TRBV4-1 and TRBJ1-2; D is undetermined. The V end lost 6 bases, the J end lost 4 bases, and 18 bases lay between the germline ends. CDR3 length: 15 amino acids. Germline CDR1 MGHRA, CDR2 YSYEKL. CDR3 nucleotide sequence: TGCGCCAGCAGAGAGGACGGCCCGACCTCCTATGGCTACACCTTC. Protein product: CASREDGPTSYGYTF.

V usage is TRBV5-1 and J usage is TRBJ1-1; the D is unclear. Trimming pared 2 bases from V and 5 bases from J, leaving 13 bases between. The CDR3 consists of 14 residues. Looked up from germline, CDR1 is SGHRS and CDR2 is YFSETQ. Written as DNA, the CDR3 is TGCGCCAGCAGCTTCCCCGGTATACGAACTGAAGCTTTCTTT. Protein product: CASSFPGIRTEAFF.

The V and J genes are TRBV7-2 and TRBJ2-2; TRBD2 agrees at 13 bases. The germline CDR1 and CDR2 sequences are SGHTA and FQGNSA. The CDR3 totals 16 residues. V shed 5 bases and J 4 bases; nucleotides not matched to a gene: 4. The CDR3 loop is CASSRRTSGGTGELFF. In DNA form, the CDR3 reads TGTGCCAGCAGCAGGAGGACTAGCGGGGGCACCGGGGAGCTGTTTTTT.

The chain employs TRBV18 and TRBJ2-1; TRBD1 matches 9 bases. The trim removed 4 bases at V and 8 bases at J, leaving 9 bases unmatched. This CDR3 is 15 amino acids long. Germline-derived CDR1 and CDR2 are KGHSH and LQKENI. CDR3 sequence (DNA): TGTGCCAGCTCACTATTCGGGACAGGGAGCGATGAGCAGTTCTTC. Translation gives CASSLFGTGSDEQFF.

In this sample, this clone turned up once. This sequence joins TRBV5-1 and TRBJ1-4; 8 bases fit TRBD1. The V and J ends lost 3 bases and 5 bases, in that order; junction bases with no gene match: 0. CDR3 size: 13 residues. CDR1 and CDR2 from the germline V gene are SGHRS and YFSETQ. The CDR3 bases are TGCGCCAGCAGCTGGACAGGGAATGAAAAACTGTTTTTT. Its translation is CASSWTGNEKLFF.

This sequence joins TRBV10-3 and TRBJ2-4; 7 bases map to TRBD1. CDR3 length equals 12 residues. In germline, CDR1 is ENHRY, CDR2 SYGVKD. V gave up 11 bases and J gave up 6 bases; unmatched junction bases: 7. This CDR3 reads CAVRGPTNIQYF. CDR3 in DNA: TGTGCCGTAAGGGGGCCCACAAACATTCAGTACTTC.

This clone was seen once. V is TRBV12-3 or TRBV12-4 and J is TRBJ2-7; D unclear. Trimming shortened V by 8 bases and J by 9 bases, and 14 bases separated the two germline ends. This CDR3 contains 11 residues. CDR3 nucleotides: TGTGCCAGCCTAGGAAGGAGTGGGCAGTACTTC. Translating gives CASLGRSGQYF.

The genes are TRBV5-6 and TRBJ2-7, with D tentatively TRBD1 (5 bases). Germline values: CDR1 SGHDT, CDR2 YYEEEE. This CDR3 has 17 amino acids. Deletions cut 4 bases from V and 5 bases from J, with 25 bases between. The CDR3 here is CASSREWFWQGNNEQYF. The CDR3 DNA sequence: TGTGCCAGCAGCCGAGAGTGGTTTTGGCAGGGTAATAACGAGCAGTACTTC.

The rearrangement joins TRBV9 to TRBJ2-7; 10 bases align to TRBD1. V gave up 0 bases and J gave up 1 base; unmatched junction bases: 1. Per the germline V gene, CDR1 is SGDLS and CDR2 is YYNGEE. This CDR3 spans 15 amino acids. This CDR3 reads CASSVGDRGSYEQYF. The CDR3 coding sequence is TGTGCCAGCAGCGTAGGGGACAGGGGATCCTACGAGCAGTACTTC.

Only one count was recorded for this clone. The rearrangement joins TRBV5-1 to TRBJ1-1; the D gene is possibly TRBD1 (6 bases). Trimming pared 0 bases from V and 1 base from J, leaving 10 bases between. Germline V gene lookup returns CDR1 SGHRS and CDR2 YFSETQ. CDR3 length equals 15 residues. CDR3 sequence reads: CASSLAQGRNTEAFF. Written as DNA, the CDR3 is TGCGCCAGCAGCTTGGCCCAGGGGAGGAACACTGAAGCTTTCTTT.

V and J are TRBV30 and TRBJ1-2; no definite D call. This CDR3 has 15 amino acids. Between the trimmed V and J ends, which lost 1 base and 4 bases, there was a span of 16 bases. Germline CDR1 and CDR2: GTSNPN and SVGIG (reference sequence). The CDR3 loop is CAWSGTRGFLYGYTF. Written as DNA, the CDR3 is TGTGCCTGGAGTGGCACAAGAGGGTTTCTCTATGGCTACACCTTC.

The J gene is TRBJ1-5, the V gene TRBV27; 8 positions agree with TRBD1. Germline loops: CDR1 MNHEY, CDR2 SMNVEV (reference sequence). V lost 7 bases and J lost 5; bases outside the gene matches: 10. This CDR3 spans 15 amino acids. CDR3 sequence (DNA): TGTGCCAGCACCTCCGGGACAGGAGGCGATCAGCCCCAGCATTTT. It translates to CASTSGTGGDQPQHF.

The rearrangement links TRBV7-3 to TRBJ2-1; D is unresolved. This CDR3 has 13 residues. The germline gives CDR1 SGHTA, CDR2 FQGTGA. The V end was cut by 2 bases, the J end by 4 bases, with 6 bases between. CDR3 amino acids: CASSLYNYNEQFF. The DNA for the CDR3 is TGTGCCAGCAGCTTATACAATTACAATGAGCAGTTCTTC. Complete variable domain (other parts from reference TRBV7-3 and TRBJ2-1): GAGVSQTPSNKVTEKGKYVELRCDPISGHTALYWYRQSLGQGPEFLIYFQGTGAADDSGLPNDRFFAVRPEGSVSTLKIQRTERGDSAVYLCASSLYNYNEQFFGPGTRLTVL.